This TCR beta chain was sequenced in a study of blood T cell repertoires in COVID-19. Study overall: COVID-19 samples collected from the United States, Italy and Spain covered acute and convalescent phases.

Participant ages covered about 18 to 89 years across about two dozen US areas. For recovered donors of Cohort 3, there were two negative PCRs, clearance, or symptom resolution. The CDR3 covers 9 residues. Sequencing was performed with immunoSEQ multiplex PCR; in TCRdb, only in-frame clones are kept and a portion is missing. The table shows 220,000 or so clones, with roughly 84% occurring only once. The rearrangement links TRBV12-1 to TRBJ1-1. TRBV12-1 is described as a pseudogene. The origin of this receptor is a woman between 40 and 55 years old who had recovered from COVID-19. The source material was PBMCs or T cells enriched from blood (not recorded which). CDR3 residues: CANLAGAFF. DNA of the CDR3: TGTGCCAACCTAGCCGGGGCTTTCTTT.